These 17 T cell receptor beta chains were sequenced from one sample in a study of OX40 agonist ivuxolimab in advanced cancers. TCRdb's copy holds only in-frame clones and misses some; the assay was immunoSEQ multiplex PCR. The table includes nearly 80,000 clones, roughly 94% detected once. The material sequenced was CD4+ or CD8+ T cells sorted from blood, taken in a trial of the OX40 agonist ivuxolimab. The receptors stem from an adult with an advanced solid tumor such as melanoma, head and neck, liver or kidney cancer.

V gene TRBV27 combines with J gene TRBJ1-2; D not certain. Germline V CDR1 and CDR2: MNHEY, SMNVEV (reference sequence). The CDR3 runs 13 residues. V lost 6 bases to trimming and J lost 4 bases, with 12 bases between them. The CDR3 is CASSPTVLYGYTF. CDR3 nucleotides: TGTGCCAGCAGCCCAACAGTCCTCTATGGCTACACCTTC.

V usage is TRBV19 and J usage is TRBJ2-1; 8 positions agree with TRBD2. Germline CDR1 is LNHDA and CDR2 is SQIVND (reference sequence). This CDR3 is built from 14 residues. The V segment lost 6 bases and the J segment 7 bases; nucleotides outside the gene matches: 8. CDR3 nucleotide sequence: TGTGCCAGTAGCTATTTCGGACTAGCTAATGAGCAGTTCTTC. Its protein product is CASSYFGLANEQFF.

The chain links TRBV5-4 to TRBJ2-1; 10 bases match TRBD2. V shed 0 bases, J shed 14 bases, and the junction held 2 bases outside the gene matches. CDR1 is SGHNT and CDR2 is YYREEE in the germline V gene (reference sequence). CDR3 length equals 12 residues. The CDR3 spells CASSLGGTSEFF. DNA for the CDR3: TGTGCCAGCAGCTTGGGAGGGACTAGCGAGTTCTTC.

CDR3 sequence (DNA): TGTGCCAGCAGTCCCGGGACAGGGAGCGCAGATACGCAGTATTTT. It yields the protein CASSPGTGSADTQYF. V and J are TRBV27 and TRBJ2-3; 9 bases fit TRBD1. CDR3 length: 15 residues. J was trimmed by 4 bases and V by 5 bases; bases with no gene match: 7. Germline V CDR1 and CDR2: MNHEY, SMNVEV (reference sequence).

The chain joins TRBV16 to TRBJ1-2; no reliable D call. CDR3 length: 11 residues. Trimming pared 7 bases from V and 7 bases from J, leaving 10 bases between. Germline V gene data show CDR1 as KGHSY and CDR2 as FQNENV. The CDR3 loop reads CASTRNSGYTF. CDR3 in DNA: TGTGCCAGCACCCGAAATTCTGGCTACACCTTC.

The chain combines TRBV7-9 with TRBJ2-5; D perhaps matches TRBD2 (6 bases). The end of the DNA fits TRBJ2-7 better, so the J call may be wrong. Germline CDR1 and CDR2: SEHNR and FQNEAQ (reference sequence). The CDR3 is 13 amino acids. This chain's CDR3 is CASSLVTGVEQYF. In DNA, the CDR3 is TGTGCCAGCAGCTTAGTAACGGGAGTCGAGCAGTACTTC.

The V gene is TRBV9, the J gene TRBJ2-7; maybe TRBD1 (5 bases). Germline CDR1 reads SGDLS; CDR2 reads YYNGEE. The CDR3 spans 15 residues. Trimming shortened V by 0 bases and J by 2 bases, and 12 bases separated the two germline ends. CDR3 sequence: CASSVGGQGTYEQYF. CDR3 DNA sequence: TGTGCCAGCAGCGTAGGCGGACAAGGGACCTACGAGCAGTACTTC.

The genes are TRBV28 and TRBJ2-2; no clear D. The CDR3 consists of 15 residues. Trimming left V 3 bases short and J 1 base short, with 9 bases between. Germline CDR1 MDHEN, CDR2 SYDVKM. For the CDR3, the DNA is TGTGCCAGCAGTTTCGCGCCAGAGAACACCGGGGAGCTGTTTTTT. It specifies CASSFAPENTGELFF.

The chain recombines TRBV6-5 with TRBJ2-5; D is possibly TRBD1 (6 bases). The DNA end favors TRBJ2-7, so the J call may be wrong. This CDR3 has 13 residues. CDR1 and CDR2 (germline): MNHEY, SVGAGI. This chain's CDR3 is CASSSPSRGEQYF. The CDR3 region has the DNA TGTGCCAGCAGTTCCCCGTCCAGGGGCGAGCAGTACTTC.

This clone was detected once. The CDR3 protein is CASSLALAGGNYEQYF. DNA of the CDR3: TGTGCCAGCAGCCTTGCACTAGCGGGGGGGAACTACGAGCAGTACTTC. The V gene is TRBV7-2, the J gene TRBJ2-7; TRBD2 matches at 13 bases. Germline V gene sequence: CDR1 SGHTA, CDR2 FQGNSA. After removal of 5 bases from V and 3 bases from J, the junction contained 7 bases not matched to a gene. The CDR3 is 16 residues long.

The chain joins TRBV7-8 to TRBJ1-2; 12 bases match TRBD1. This CDR3 is 17 amino acids long. V lost 4 bases to trimming and J lost 5 bases; unmatched junction nucleotides: 11. CDR1 and CDR2 (germline): SGHVS, FQNEAQ. The CDR3 DNA reads as TGTGCCAGCAGCTCATCCGGGACAGGGGGCGAGCCTTATGGCTACACCTTC. Its translation: CASSSSGTGGEPYGYTF.

The CDR3 spells CASSDGGTEAFF. The DNA of the CDR3 is TGTGCCAGCAGCGACGGGGGCACTGAAGCTTTCTTT. The rearrangement links TRBV6-1 to TRBJ1-1; a possible D gene is TRBD1 (5 bases). Trimming took off 6 bases at V and 4 bases at J, with 9 bases between the two ends. From germline, CDR1 is MNHNS and CDR2 SASEGT. The CDR3 totals 12 residues.

Details on this clone: Other nucleotide sequences from this sample produce the same CDR3. The V call is TRBV28, the J call TRBJ1-3; possibly TRBD1 for D (6 bases). V lost 3 bases to trimming and J lost 1 base, with 7 bases between them. In germline, CDR1 is MDHEN, CDR2 SYDVKM. This CDR3 spans 14 amino acids. The CDR3 loop is CASSFRGSGNTIYF. The DNA for the CDR3 is TGTGCCAGCAGTTTTAGGGGGTCTGGAAACACCATATATTTT. Full variable domain (outside the CDR3, taken from reference TRBV28 and TRBJ1-3): DVKVTQSSRYLVKRTGEKVFLECVQDMDHENMFWYRQDPGLGLRLIYFSYDVKMKEKGDIPEGYSVSREKKERFSLILESASTNQTSMYLCASSFRGSGNTIYFGEGSWLTVV.

The DNA for the CDR3 is TGTGCCAGCAGCCAAGACGAGGGAGTCACTGAGACCCAGTACTTC. Translation: CASSQDEGVTETQYF. This chain connects TRBV14 to TRBJ2-5, with D possibly TRBD2 on 5 matching bases. Germline V gene data show CDR1 as SGHDN and CDR2 as FVKESK. With 0 bases removed from V and 5 bases from J, the gap between germline ends came to 13 bases. The CDR3 runs 15 residues.

The chain combines TRBV27 with TRBJ2-3, with 9 bases matching TRBD2. CDR1 is MNHEY and CDR2 is SMNVEV in the germline V gene (reference sequence). The CDR3 covers 16 residues. Trimming removed 2 bases from V and 3 bases from J; junction bases left unmatched: 6. CDR3 nucleotide sequence: TGTGCCAGCAGTTTAAAGCCTAGCGGGAAAACAGATACGCAGTATTTT. It translates to CASSLKPSGKTDTQYF.

The J gene is TRBJ2-2, the V gene TRBV6-4; unclear D gene. This CDR3 has 13 amino acids. The V gene lost 2 bases and the J gene lost 1 base, with 2 bases spanning the gap. Germline loops: CDR1 MRHNA, CDR2 SNTAGT. The CDR3 is CASSDRNTGELFF. The CDR3, as DNA: TGTGCCAGCAGTGACAGGAACACCGGGGAGCTGTTTTTT.

The chain has TRBV6-5 and TRBJ2-7, with D unclear. Germline lookup yields CDR1 MNHEY and CDR2 SVGAGI. Trimming stripped 0 bases from V and 5 bases from J, with 8 bases between. The CDR3 spans 13 residues. CDR3 coding DNA: TGTGCCAGCAGTTACTCAAAGGGAAACGAGCAGTACTTC. Translation: CASSYSKGNEQYF.